This T cell receptor (beta chain) was sequenced for a study of radiotherapy plus CTLA-4 blockade in lung cancer. Overall study context: Among patients, about 20% showed objective responses, and around 30% had disease control.

It was focal radiation plus CTLA-4 blockade with ipilimumab that patients with chemo-refractory metastatic non-small-cell lung cancer received. The V end was cut by 2 bases, the J end by 8 bases, with 16 bases between. CDR1 SGHRS and CDR2 YFSETQ come from the germline V gene. This CDR3 is built from 15 residues. In regard to this clone: Its antigen remains unidentified.

General study points: Researchers report tumor-derived TCR clones expanding in blood after radiotherapy plus ipilimumab.

Sequenced by immunoSEQ multiplex PCR; TCRdb stores in-frame clones only, minus some. The sample contains around 70,000 clones, roughly four fifths of which appear only once. The V gene is TRBV5-1, the J gene TRBJ2-2; the D gene is possibly TRBD1 (6 bases). The sample consisted of peripheral blood, taken from a patient treated with radiotherapy plus ipilimumab. The origin of this receptor is a human donor with non-small cell lung cancer who had a partial response to radiotherapy plus ipilimumab. The CDR3 DNA reads TGCGCCAGCAGCTTACAACAGGGCCTTGTAGGGGAGCTGTTTTTT. Translating it yields CASSLQQGLVGELFF.